The sequence of this T cell receptor (beta chain) was determined in a study of blood T cell repertoires in COVID-19. Overall study: Acute-phase and convalescent COVID-19 samples originated in the United States, Italy and Spain. Nucleic acid was either cDNA or gDNA, and it came from T cells, B-cell-depleted T cells, or PBMCs.

Germline-derived CDR1 and CDR2 are KGHDR and SFDVKD. Trimming removed 3 bases from V and 2 bases from J; junction bases left unmatched: 3. The CDR3 loop spans 15 amino acids. Assay used: immunoSEQ multiplex PCR; TCRdb lists only in-frame clones, some missing. The sample has over 350,000 clones, roughly 90% seen once. This clone has a handful of counts. The cohort comprised adults aged about 18 to 90 years residing in 24 US areas. Cohort allocation depended upon clinical history that participants reported. V usage is TRBV24-1 and J usage is TRBJ2-7, with 10 bases identical to TRBD1. The TCR sequence derives from a woman aged 30 to 39 with acute COVID-19. The sequenced material came from PBMCs or T cells enriched from blood (not recorded which). The CDR3: CATSDHGTGAYEQYF. CDR3 coding DNA: TGTGCCACCAGTGATCACGGGACAGGGGCCTACGAGCAGTACTTC.